The 30 T cell receptor beta chains listed next were all sequenced from one sample in a study of OX40 agonist ivuxolimab in advanced cancers. Repertoires were generated with immunoSEQ multiplex PCR, while TCRdb's copy carries only in-frame clones and drops some. This table has approximately 60,000 clones, over 75% appearing once. The material sequenced was CD4+ or CD8+ T cells sorted from blood, taken in a trial of the OX40 agonist ivuxolimab. These receptors were taken from an adult with an advanced solid tumor such as melanoma, head and neck, liver or kidney cancer.

There are a few counts of this clone. V is TRBV5-1 and J is TRBJ2-7; the D call may be TRBD1 or TRBD2 (5 bases each). The length of the CDR3 is 12 residues. Germline values: CDR1 SGHRS, CDR2 YFSETQ. V lost 1 base to trimming and J lost 9 bases, with 11 bases between them. As DNA, the CDR3 is TGCGCCAGCAGCTTGTTGGGGGACGGGCAGTACTTC. It is translated as CASSLLGDGQYF.

The V and J genes are TRBV6-1 and TRBJ2-3, with D perhaps TRBD1 (6 bases). The V gene's germline CDR1 is MNHNS and CDR2 SASEGT. The V and J ends lost 6 bases and 10 bases respectively, with 23 bases between them. CDR3 length: 15 residues. The CDR3, as DNA: TGTGCCAGCAGAGCCCCCCGGGACACACCCATCCCGCAGTATTTT. This encodes CASRAPRDTPIPQYF.

This clone was seen more than once but under ten times. This chain joins TRBV2 and TRBJ1-1; D is ambiguous. The CDR3 loop spans 13 amino acids. V was pared by 8 bases and J by 1 base, with 11 bases between. Germline V gene lookup returns CDR1 SNHLY and CDR2 FYNNEI. For the CDR3, the DNA is TGTGCCAGCGAGGCAGCATCGAACACTGAAGCTTTCTTT. It encodes CASEAASNTEAFF.

This chain uses TRBV4-3 with TRBJ1-2; TRBD1 agrees at 8 bases. Germline-derived CDR1 and CDR2 are LGHNA and YSLEER. Trimming took 0 bases from V and 8 from J; bases not matched to a gene: 8. The CDR3 loop spans 15 amino acids. Written as DNA, the CDR3 is TGCGCCAGCAGCCAAGATTGGGACAGGAGGTACGGCTACACCTTC. Translation gives CASSQDWDRRYGYTF.

V is TRBV7-8 and J is TRBJ1-2, with D uncertain. The germline V gene encodes CDR1 SGHVS and CDR2 FQNEAQ. The CDR3 is 13 amino acids. V gave up 2 bases and J gave up 6 bases, with 10 bases separating them. The CDR3 DNA reads as TGTGCCAGCAGCTTACGGGGAATCAATGGCTACACCTTC. Translating it yields CASSLRGINGYTF.

The gene calls are TRBV7-7 and TRBJ2-5; possibly TRBD2 for D (7 bases). The germline V gene encodes CDR1 SSHAT and CDR2 FNYEAQ (reference sequence). Trimming removed 3 bases at V and 5 bases at J, with 16 bases between. The CDR3 length is 15 residues. As DNA, the CDR3 is TGTGCCAGCAGCTTTCCCTCGGGGGGCAAGGAGACCCAGTACTTC. Protein product: CASSFPSGGKETQYF.

The chain combines TRBV7-6 with TRBJ2-3, with D perhaps TRBD2 (7 bases). The CDR3 runs 14 residues. Germline V gives CDR1 SGHVS, CDR2 FNYEAQ. Trimming pared 2 bases from V and 4 bases from J, leaving 10 bases between. In DNA form, the CDR3 reads TGTGCCAGCAGCTTACGAGGGGGGGCAGATACGCAGTATTTT. Translation gives CASSLRGGADTQYF.

The CDR3 here is CASSLQGQGQPQHF. The CDR3 DNA reads TGTGCCAGCAGCCTACAGGGACAGGGTCAGCCCCAGCATTTT. This chain connects TRBV5-8 to TRBJ1-5, with 9 bases that match TRBD1. Per the germline V gene, CDR1 is SGHTS and CDR2 is YDEGEE. The CDR3 contains 14 residues. J lost 6 bases, V lost 4 bases, and 5 bases had no gene match.

The chain joins TRBV15 to TRBJ1-4; tentatively, D is TRBD1 (5 bases). This CDR3 has 15 residues. The germline V and J ends were trimmed by 1 base and 4 bases, with 10 bases remaining between them. Germline CDR1 is LNHNV and CDR2 is YYDKDF (reference sequence). The CDR3 region is CATSRAGTDNEKLFF. The CDR3 DNA is TGTGCCACCAGCAGAGCCGGGACGGATAATGAAAAACTGTTTTTT.

V gene TRBV5-6 combines with J gene TRBJ2-2; the D gene could be TRBD1 or TRBD2 (5 bases each). CDR1 and CDR2 from the germline V gene are SGHDT and YYEEEE. V was pared by 3 bases and J by 5 bases, with 20 bases between. CDR3 size: 17 residues. For the CDR3, the DNA is TGTGCCAGCAGCTGGGGACGGGGACCCATCGGAACCGGGGAGCTGTTTTTT. Protein: CASSWGRGPIGTGELFF.

The chain is built from TRBV10-1 and TRBJ2-7; D remains ambiguous. The germline V gene has CDR1 WNHNN and CDR2 SYGVQD (reference sequence). The CDR3 extends over 12 amino acids. With 3 bases removed from V and 0 bases from J, the gap between germline ends came to 3 bases. Here the CDR3 DNA reads TGCGCCAGCAGTGACACCTCCTACGAGCAGTACTTC. Translation gives CASSDTSYEQYF.

This clone was detected a few times. The J gene is TRBJ1-6, the V gene TRBV25-1, with 10 bases aligning to TRBD1. J lost 6 bases, V lost 1 base, and 3 bases had no gene match. The CDR3 contains 16 residues. The germline gives CDR1 MGHDK, CDR2 SYGVNS. CDR3 DNA: TGTGCCAGCAGTGAATGGGGGACAGGGGTTAATTCACCCCTCCACTTT. This encodes CASSEWGTGVNSPLHF. Based on the CDR3 plus reference TRBV25-1 and TRBJ1-6, the full variable domain is EADIYQTPRYLVIGTGKKITLECSQTMGHDKMYWYQQDPGMELHLIHYSYGVNSTEKGDLSSESTVSRIRTEHFPLTLESARPSHTSQYLCASSEWGTGVNSPLHFGNGTRLTVT.

The rearrangement joins TRBV9 to TRBJ2-1, with TRBD1 matching 10 bases. The CDR3 sequence is 15 residues long. Germline CDR1 reads SGDLS; CDR2 reads YYNGEE. V lost 1 base, J lost 9 bases, and 7 bases stayed unmatched. CDR3 loop: CASSVFDRGLSEQFF. CDR3 DNA: TGTGCCAGCAGCGTATTTGACAGGGGGCTGAGTGAGCAGTTCTTC.

The rearrangement links TRBV9 to TRBJ2-5; no clear D gene. This CDR3 spans 13 amino acids. Germline CDR1 reads SGDLS; CDR2 reads YYNGEE. V was trimmed by 0 bases and J by 0 bases, leaving 3 bases between them. CDR3 amino acids: CASSVGYQETQYF. CDR3 bases: TGTGCCAGCAGCGTAGGGTACCAAGAGACCCAGTACTTC.

The V and J genes are TRBV7-9 and TRBJ2-2; tentatively, D is TRBD1 (6 bases). CDR3 size: 15 residues. The germline V and J ends were trimmed by 3 bases and 0 bases, with 8 bases remaining between them. Germline values: CDR1 SEHNR, CDR2 FQNEAQ (reference sequence). CDR3 loop: CASSFWTANTGELFF. For the CDR3, the DNA is TGTGCCAGCAGCTTTTGGACAGCGAACACCGGGGAGCTGTTTTTT.

V and J are TRBV5-1 and TRBJ2-1; 11 bases are a match to TRBD2. CDR3 length: 15 residues. Germline V lookup: CDR1 SGHRS, CDR2 YFSETQ. The J segment lost 5 bases and the V segment lost 6 bases, leaving 7 bases of the junction unmatched. The CDR3 loop is CASTFTSGGNNEQFF. DNA for the CDR3: TGCGCCAGCACATTTACTAGCGGGGGAAACAATGAGCAGTTCTTC.

The chain has TRBV9 and TRBJ2-1; D remains unclear. The V gene's germline CDR1 is SGDLS and CDR2 YYNGEE. The CDR3 is made up of 13 amino acids. Trimming took 7 bases from V and 3 from J, leaving 11 bases between them. This CDR3 is CASLPLCYNEQFF. The CDR3, as DNA: TGTGCCAGCTTACCCCTCTGCTACAATGAGCAGTTCTTC.

This chain uses TRBV5-1 with TRBJ2-1; 12 bases map to TRBD2. Unmatched junction bases numbered 6, after V lost 4 bases and J lost 7 bases. The CDR3 is 15 amino acids. The germline V gene encodes CDR1 SGHRS and CDR2 YFSETQ. The CDR3 bases are TGCGCCAGCAGCCCTAGCGGGAGGGCCCGGAATGAGCAGTTCTTC. Translated: CASSPSGRARNEQFF.

The chain has TRBV5-1 and TRBJ2-1; TRBD2 is a possible D gene (5 bases). This CDR3 is built from 16 residues. Germline V gives CDR1 SGHRS, CDR2 YFSETQ. Trimming cost V 0 bases and J 4 bases, with 14 bases left between them. CDR3 residues: CASSLAWEPQYNEQFF. Written as DNA, the CDR3 is TGCGCCAGCAGCTTGGCTTGGGAGCCACAGTACAATGAGCAGTTCTTC.

The gene calls are TRBV7-3 and TRBJ2-2, with 12 bases lining up with TRBD2. The CDR3 length is 15 residues. Germline loops: CDR1 SGHTA, CDR2 FQGTGA. V lost 6 bases to trimming and J lost 8 bases; unmatched junction nucleotides: 7. The CDR3 loop is CASRLTSGSSGELFF. CDR3 in DNA: TGTGCCAGCAGGTTGACTAGCGGGAGTTCAGGGGAGCTGTTTTTT. The full variable domain, completed using reference TRBV7-3 and TRBJ2-2, is GAGVSQTPSNKVTEKGKYVELRCDPISGHTALYWYRQSLGQGPEFLIYFQGTGAADDSGLPNDRFFAVRPEGSVSTLKIQRTERGDSAVYLCASRLTSGSSGELFFGEGSRLTVL.

J is TRBJ2-3 and V is TRBV15, with TRBD2 matching 8 bases. There are 14 residues in the CDR3. Unmatched junction bases numbered 7, after V lost 8 bases and J lost 3 bases. The germline CDR1 and CDR2 sequences are LNHNV and YYDKDF (reference sequence). CDR3 sequence reads: CATEGSGSTDTQYF. Written as DNA, the CDR3 is TGTGCCACCGAGGGGAGCGGGAGTACAGATACGCAGTATTTT.

The chain employs TRBV6-5 and TRBJ1-1, with D possibly being TRBD1 (5 bases). The V end lost 5 bases, the J end lost 8 bases, and 12 bases lay between the germline ends. Germline CDR1 MNHEY, CDR2 SVGAGI. The CDR3 sequence is 12 residues long. In nucleotides, the CDR3 is TGTGCCAGCAGTAAGCCGGGACGAGAAGCTTTCTTT. Residues: CASSKPGREAFF.

The gene calls are TRBV4-3 and TRBJ1-2; the D gene is possibly TRBD1 (6 bases). CDR3 size: 13 residues. Germline values: CDR1 LGHNA, CDR2 YSLEER. Trimming stripped 4 bases from V and 7 bases from J, with 13 bases between. CDR3 in DNA: TGCGCCAGCAGCCTCAGGGGTGCTGCTGGCTACACCTTC. This translates into CASSLRGAAGYTF.

The V gene is TRBV6-5, the J gene TRBJ1-6; D is undetermined. The CDR3 is 14 amino acids. The germline V gene has CDR1 MNHEY and CDR2 SVGAGI. V was cut by 2 bases and J by 14 bases, with 16 bases left in between. DNA for the CDR3: TGTGCCAGCAGTTACGGCGGACGCGGCGTGTCCCTCCACTTT. Its protein is CASSYGGRGVSLHF.

The V call is TRBV7-9, the J call TRBJ2-2, with D possibly being TRBD1 or TRBD2 (6 bases each). This CDR3 contains 16 residues. V lost 5 bases and J lost 4, with 17 bases in between. Germline loops: CDR1 SEHNR, CDR2 FQNEAQ (reference sequence). CDR3: CASSPRGGLGTGELFF. The DNA of the CDR3 is TGTGCCAGCAGCCCCAGAGGGGGGCTTGGCACCGGGGAGCTGTTTTTT.

This clone occurred once. The chain links TRBV7-9 to TRBJ2-5, with TRBD1 as a possible D gene (6 bases). Near its end, the DNA agrees better with TRBJ2-7, so the J call may be wrong. Germline CDR1 is SEHNR and CDR2 is FQNEAQ (reference sequence). CDR3 size: 15 residues. The CDR3 nucleotides are TGTGCCAGCAGCTCAGGGACACCCTCTTTGCTCGAGCAGTACTTC. The encoded protein is CASSSGTPSLLEQYF.

The chain links TRBV2 to TRBJ1-2; maybe TRBD1 (5 bases). CDR3 length: 12 residues. Germline CDR1 is SNHLY and CDR2 is FYNNEI. The V gene lost 7 bases and the J gene lost 2 bases, with 8 bases spanning the gap. The CDR3: CASTRQNYGYTF. For the CDR3, the DNA is TGTGCCAGCACGAGACAGAACTATGGCTACACCTTC.

This clone was observed a single time. The chain links TRBV5-1 to TRBJ2-3; D unclear. The germline V gene encodes CDR1 SGHRS and CDR2 YFSETQ. The CDR3 loop spans 13 amino acids. V lost 2 bases and J lost 5, with 9 bases in between. The CDR3 nucleotides read TGCGCCAGCAGCTTCTACGAACAAGATACGCAGTATTTT. Its protein is CASSFYEQDTQYF.

This clone occurred a few times. This rearrangement joins TRBV2 to TRBJ2-1; 11 bases align to TRBD2. Germline V gene sequence: CDR1 SNHLY, CDR2 FYNNEI. The CDR3 is 16 residues long. The J segment lost 4 bases and the V segment lost 6 bases, leaving 8 bases of the junction unmatched. The DNA of the CDR3 is TGTGCCAGCAGGGCCGGGACTAGCGGTTCTTACAATGAGCAGTTCTTC. This codes for CASRAGTSGSYNEQFF.

The rearrangement uses TRBV2 and TRBJ2-5; maybe TRBD1 (5 bases). The CDR3 loop spans 13 amino acids. Trimming shortened V by 6 bases and J by 1 base, and 9 bases separated the two germline ends. Germline V gene sequence: CDR1 SNHLY, CDR2 FYNNEI. This CDR3 is CASSGDSQETQYF. The CDR3 DNA is TGTGCCAGCAGCGGTGACAGCCAAGAGACCCAGTACTTC.